This T cell receptor (beta chain) was sequenced during a study of blood T cell repertoires in COVID-19 (dated by TCRdb to about 2020). Notes on the research overall: Collaborator samples came from the United States, Italy and Spain and covered acute and convalescent phases of COVID-19. The material from the prospective study consisted of cDNA or gDNA derived from T cells, B-cell-depleted T cells, or PBMCs. The repertoires were released in a freely available public database intended as a resource for research on the immune response to SARS-CoV-2. The sample metadata nearly always contained a de-identified subject ID, COVID-19 status, age in years and sex. Samples came from the ongoing ImmuneRACE study (first 160 participants) plus 1,254 subjects from 6 global collaborators. Where available, HLA class I and class II types were obtained from metadata supplied by the sample provider rather than from assay-based typing. Subjects who had been exposed to COVID-19, were actively infected with it, or had recovered from it provided the deeply sampled blood TCRbeta repertoires that made up the dataset.

Based on the germline V gene (reference sequence), the CDR1 and CDR2 sequences are MNHEY and SMNVEV. The CDR3 sequence holds 15 residues, the cysteine and phenylalanine included. Solely the CDR3 DNA is kept, with 45 bases framed from the first base. A distance of 8 bases separates the germline ends of V and J, which lose 5 bases and 0 bases respectively. Participants in the prospective study were aged roughly 18 to 100 years, lived in 24 United States geographic areas, and enrolled through a virtual design. To assign participants to cohorts, the prospective study relied on clinical history that participants themselves reported in a screening survey and a study questionnaire. ImmuneRACE Cohort 3 recovered participants were defined by two consecutive negative NP/OP PCR tests, healthcare professional clearance, or symptom resolution. In the prospective study, mobile phlebotomists collected whole blood, serum and a nasopharyngeal or oropharyngeal swab from each participant. Additional blood draws and questionnaires over an approximately 2-month period could optionally be provided by prospective study participants. Before DNA extraction, blood samples from the prospective study were shipped at room temperature or frozen.

The study at large found these results: The quantity of clinical and demographic metadata differed by source and by participant and was supplied without curation.

The immunoSEQ Assay, a bias-controlled multiplex PCR, was used to amplify TCRbeta CDR3 regions from genomic DNA. In the authors' own workflow: Within the assay, amplification of reference gene primers was used to estimate how many nucleated cells each sample contained. Sequence reads were collapsed and filtered to measure the absolute abundance of every unique TCRbeta CDR3 rearrangement. For each sample, productive Simpson clonality was calculated as the square root of Simpson's diversity index across productive rearrangements. Here the immuneACCESS table is served through TCRdb, limited to in-frame sequences with V and J called. Missing clones are a known gap in these copies; in checked studies unresolved V genes cover under half, and the rest lacks a known reason. V and J calls and clone size are those listed in that table; D and trimming were worked out from the DNA. The sample table contains fewer than 300,000 clones; only one count was recorded for 75% to 90% of them. Of the sample, under 9.5% is held by the ten largest clones.

About this clone itself: Its antigen is still unknown. Base qualities are not at hand, and no much larger clone is one base apart.

This receptor was taken from a man aged 40-50 years who had recovered from COVID-19. The sample was PBMCs or T cells enriched from blood (not recorded which). The rearrangement combines TRBV27 with TRBJ1-6; too little of a D gene remains to name it. The DNA is TGTGCCAGCAGTCGTGGAGCCTCCTATAATTCACCCCTCCACTTT. Its protein reads: CASSRGASYNSPLHF.